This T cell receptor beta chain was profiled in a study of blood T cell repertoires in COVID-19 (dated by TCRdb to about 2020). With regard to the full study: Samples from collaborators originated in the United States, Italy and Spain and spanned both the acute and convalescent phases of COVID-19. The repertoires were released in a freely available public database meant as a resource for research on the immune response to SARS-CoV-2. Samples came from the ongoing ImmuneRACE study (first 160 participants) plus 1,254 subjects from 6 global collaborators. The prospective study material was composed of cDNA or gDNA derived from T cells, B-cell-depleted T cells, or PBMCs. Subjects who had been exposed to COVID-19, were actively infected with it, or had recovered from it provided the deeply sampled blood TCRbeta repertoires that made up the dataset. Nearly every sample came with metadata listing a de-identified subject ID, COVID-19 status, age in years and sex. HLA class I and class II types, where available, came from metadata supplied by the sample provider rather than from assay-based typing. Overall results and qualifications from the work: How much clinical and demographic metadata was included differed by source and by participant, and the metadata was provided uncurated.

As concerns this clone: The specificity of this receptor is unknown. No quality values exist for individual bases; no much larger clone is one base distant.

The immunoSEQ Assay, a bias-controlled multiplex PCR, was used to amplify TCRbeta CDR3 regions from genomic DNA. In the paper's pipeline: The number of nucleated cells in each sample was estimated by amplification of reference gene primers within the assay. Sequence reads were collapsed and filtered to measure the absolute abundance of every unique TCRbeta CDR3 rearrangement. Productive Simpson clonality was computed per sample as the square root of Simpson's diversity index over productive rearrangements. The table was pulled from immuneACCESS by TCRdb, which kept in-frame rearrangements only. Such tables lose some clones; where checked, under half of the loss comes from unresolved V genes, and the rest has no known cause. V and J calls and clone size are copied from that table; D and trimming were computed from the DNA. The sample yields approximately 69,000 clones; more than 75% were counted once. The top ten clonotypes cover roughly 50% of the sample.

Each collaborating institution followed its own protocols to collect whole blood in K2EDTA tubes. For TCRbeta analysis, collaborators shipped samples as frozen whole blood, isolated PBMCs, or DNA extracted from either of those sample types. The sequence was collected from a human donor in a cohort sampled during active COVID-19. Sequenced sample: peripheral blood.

In nucleotides, the sequence is TGTGCCACCAGTGATACAGGGGTGGAGACCCAGTACTTC. This is translated as CATSDTGVETQYF. The V and J genes are TRBV24-1 and TRBJ2-5; 7 bases in the junction line up with TRBD1. CDR1 and CDR2 are read off the germline V gene as KGHDR and SFDVKD. Trimmed from V: 3 bases; trimmed from J: 5 bases; junction bases lacking a gene match: 2. The CDR3 holds 13 amino acids from the cysteine to the phenylalanine. Kept here is only the CDR3 DNA, which spans 39 bases and is read in frame from base 1.